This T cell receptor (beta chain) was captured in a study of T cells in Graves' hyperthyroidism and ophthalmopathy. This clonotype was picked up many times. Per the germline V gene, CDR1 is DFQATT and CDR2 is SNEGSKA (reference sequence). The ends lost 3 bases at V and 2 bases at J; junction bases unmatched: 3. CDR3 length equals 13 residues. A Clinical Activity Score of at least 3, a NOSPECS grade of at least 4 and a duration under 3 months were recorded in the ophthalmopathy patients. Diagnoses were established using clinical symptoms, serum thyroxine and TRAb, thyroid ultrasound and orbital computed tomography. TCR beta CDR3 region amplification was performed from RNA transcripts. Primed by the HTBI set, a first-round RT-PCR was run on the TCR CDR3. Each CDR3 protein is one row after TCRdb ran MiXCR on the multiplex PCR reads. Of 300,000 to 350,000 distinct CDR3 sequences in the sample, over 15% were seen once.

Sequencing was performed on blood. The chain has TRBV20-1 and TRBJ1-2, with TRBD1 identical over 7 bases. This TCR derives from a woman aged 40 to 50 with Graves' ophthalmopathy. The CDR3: CSASPGQNYGYTF. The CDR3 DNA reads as TGCAGTGCTAGCCCGGGACAGAACTATGGCTACACCTTC.